This T cell receptor (beta chain) was captured in a study of blood T cell repertoires in COVID-19. This clone appeared once. Clones were sequenced by immunoSEQ multiplex PCR, and TCRdb holds only the in-frame ones, with some missing. The sample holds tens of thousands of clones, 65% to 85% seen once. Followed longitudinally, the Seattle patients had been enrolled during active infection. The CDR3 contains 14 residues. Germline V gene lookup returns CDR1 SQVTM and CDR2 ANQGSEA. The germline V and J ends were trimmed by 7 bases and 5 bases, with 20 bases remaining between them. The gene calls are TRBV29-1 and TRBJ1-2, with D possibly matching TRBD1 (6 bases). This receptor was identified in a man between 65 and 85 years old with COVID-19, enrolled during active disease. Sequenced: peripheral blood. In nucleotides, the CDR3 is TGCAGCGCTAAGGATACCAGGGGAACGTATGGCTACACCTTC. Amino acid sequence: CSAKDTRGTYGYTF.